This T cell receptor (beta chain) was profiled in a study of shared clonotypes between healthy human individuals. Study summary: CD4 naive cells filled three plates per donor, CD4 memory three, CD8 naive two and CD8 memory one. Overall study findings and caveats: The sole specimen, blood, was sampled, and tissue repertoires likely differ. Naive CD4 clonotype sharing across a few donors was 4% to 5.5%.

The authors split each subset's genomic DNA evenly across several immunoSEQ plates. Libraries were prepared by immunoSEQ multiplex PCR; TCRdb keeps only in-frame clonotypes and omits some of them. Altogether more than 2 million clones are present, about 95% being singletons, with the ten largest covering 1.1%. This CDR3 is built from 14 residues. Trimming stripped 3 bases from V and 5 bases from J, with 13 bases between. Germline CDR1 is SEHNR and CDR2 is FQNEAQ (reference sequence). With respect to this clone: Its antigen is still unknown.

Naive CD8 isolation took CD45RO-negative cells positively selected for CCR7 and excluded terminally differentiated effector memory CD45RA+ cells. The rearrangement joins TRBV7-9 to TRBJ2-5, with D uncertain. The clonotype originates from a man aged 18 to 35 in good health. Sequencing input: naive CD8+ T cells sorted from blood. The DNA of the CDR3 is TGTGCCAGCAGCTTGCTCCTCCCCTCCGAGACCCAGTACTTC. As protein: CASSLLLPSETQYF.